The sequence of this TCR beta chain was determined in a study of T cell repertoires in cytomegalovirus infection. MiXCR, applied by TCRdb to the reads, yields one record per CDR3 protein. The sample contains more than 400,000 distinct CDR3 sequences, less than 30% of which appear only once. This sequence was found in a human donor in good health (CMV status not recorded). Some clones in this sample may be carry-over from other donors' samples. The sequenced sample was PBMCs.

CDR3 sequence reads: CASRGQRTYNEQFF. The CDR3 DNA follows: TGTGCCAGCAGGGGGCAAAGAACCTACAATGAGCAGTTCTTC. The chain employs TRBV7-2 and TRBJ2-1; weak D call: TRBD1 (5 bases). Germline V lookup: CDR1 SGHTA, CDR2 FQGNSA. The CDR3 consists of 14 residues. Between the trimmed V and J ends, which lost 6 bases and 2 bases, there was a span of 11 bases.